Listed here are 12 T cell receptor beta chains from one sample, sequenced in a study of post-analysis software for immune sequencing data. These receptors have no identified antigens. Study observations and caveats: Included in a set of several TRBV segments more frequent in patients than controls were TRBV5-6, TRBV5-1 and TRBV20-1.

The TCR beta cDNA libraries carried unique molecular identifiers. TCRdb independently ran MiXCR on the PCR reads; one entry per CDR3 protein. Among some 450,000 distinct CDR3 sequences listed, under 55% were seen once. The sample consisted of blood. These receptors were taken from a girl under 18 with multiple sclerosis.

The CDR3 sequence: CASSLDRSTLRQYF. CDR3 DNA: TGTGCCAGCAGCTTAGACAGATCGACCCTAAGGCAGTACTTC. The chain joins TRBV7-9 to TRBJ2-4; D call uncertain. CDR1 and CDR2 from the germline V gene are SEHNR and FQNEAQ (reference sequence). V shed 1 base and J shed 13 bases, with 17 bases lying between them. The CDR3 length is 14 residues.

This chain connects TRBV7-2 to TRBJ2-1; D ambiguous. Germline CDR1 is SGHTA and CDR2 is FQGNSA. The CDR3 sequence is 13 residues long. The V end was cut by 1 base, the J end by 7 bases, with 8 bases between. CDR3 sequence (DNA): TGTGCCAGCAGCTTAGGTAGAGCGAATGAGCAGTTCTTC. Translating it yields CASSLGRANEQFF.

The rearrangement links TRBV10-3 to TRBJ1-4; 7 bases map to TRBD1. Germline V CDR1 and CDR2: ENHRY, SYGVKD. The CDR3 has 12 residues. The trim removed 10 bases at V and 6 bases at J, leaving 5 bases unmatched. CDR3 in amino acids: CATGQPDEKLFF. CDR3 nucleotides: TGTGCCACGGGACAGCCGGATGAAAAACTGTTTTTT.

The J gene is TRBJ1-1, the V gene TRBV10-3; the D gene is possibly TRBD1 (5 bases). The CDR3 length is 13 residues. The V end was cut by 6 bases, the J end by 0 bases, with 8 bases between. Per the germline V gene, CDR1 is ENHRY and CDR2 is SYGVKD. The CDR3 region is CAISAGLNTEAFF. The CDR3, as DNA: TGTGCCATCAGCGCAGGGTTGAACACTGAAGCTTTCTTT.

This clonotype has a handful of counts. CDR3 loop: CAIRGTATNEKLFF. CDR3 in DNA: TGTGCCATCAGGGGGACAGCAACTAATGAAAAACTGTTTTTT. The V gene is TRBV10-3, the J gene TRBJ1-4, with 7 bases lining up with TRBD1. With V trimmed by 6 bases and J by 0 bases, 1 base remained unmatched. Germline assignment: CDR1 ENHRY and CDR2 SYGVKD. The CDR3 has 14 amino acids.

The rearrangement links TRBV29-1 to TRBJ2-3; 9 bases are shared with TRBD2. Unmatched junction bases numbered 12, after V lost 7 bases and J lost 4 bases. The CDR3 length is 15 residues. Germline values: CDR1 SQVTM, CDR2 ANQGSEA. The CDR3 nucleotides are TGCAGCGCCCGTCGTAGCGGGAGCGGGGCAGATACGCAGTATTTT. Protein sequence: CSARRSGSGADTQYF.

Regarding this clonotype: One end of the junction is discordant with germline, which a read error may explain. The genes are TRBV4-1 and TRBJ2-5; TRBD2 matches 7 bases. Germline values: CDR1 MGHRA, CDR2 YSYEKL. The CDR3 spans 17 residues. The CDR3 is CASSQDLAAGFQEAQYF. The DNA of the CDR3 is TGCGCCAGCAGCCAAGATTTGGCAGCGGGATTCCAAGAGGCCCAGTACTTC.

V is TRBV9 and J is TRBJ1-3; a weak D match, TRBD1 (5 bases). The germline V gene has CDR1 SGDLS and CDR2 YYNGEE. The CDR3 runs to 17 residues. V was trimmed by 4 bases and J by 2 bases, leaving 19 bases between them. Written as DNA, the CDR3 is TGTGCCAGCAGCCCCAATATTGGTTTGGGGGCTGGAAACACCATATATTTT. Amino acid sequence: CASSPNIGLGAGNTIYF.

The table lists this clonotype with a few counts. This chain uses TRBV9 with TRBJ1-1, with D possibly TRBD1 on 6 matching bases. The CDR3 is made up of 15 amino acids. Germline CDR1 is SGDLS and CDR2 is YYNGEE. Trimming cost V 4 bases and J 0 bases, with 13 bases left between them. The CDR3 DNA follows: TGTGCCAGCAGCCCAATTTCAGGGGTGAACACTGAAGCTTTCTTT. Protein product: CASSPISGVNTEAFF.

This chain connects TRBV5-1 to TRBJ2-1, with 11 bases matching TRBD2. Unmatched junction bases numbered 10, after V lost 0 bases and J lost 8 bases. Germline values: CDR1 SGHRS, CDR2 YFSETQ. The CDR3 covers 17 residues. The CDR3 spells CASSLAGTSGSVDEQFF. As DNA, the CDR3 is TGCGCCAGCAGCTTGGCCGGAACTAGCGGGAGCGTAGATGAGCAGTTCTTC.

The CDR3 protein is CASSLRGRGARGYTF. The CDR3 coding sequence is TGTGCCAGCAGCCTGCGAGGTCGTGGGGCTAGGGGCTACACCTTC. The V and J genes are TRBV3-1 and TRBJ1-2; D possibly corresponds to TRBD1 (5 bases). This CDR3 has 15 amino acids. The V end was cut by 4 bases, the J end by 8 bases, with 20 bases between. Germline loops: CDR1 LGHDT, CDR2 YNNKEL (reference sequence).

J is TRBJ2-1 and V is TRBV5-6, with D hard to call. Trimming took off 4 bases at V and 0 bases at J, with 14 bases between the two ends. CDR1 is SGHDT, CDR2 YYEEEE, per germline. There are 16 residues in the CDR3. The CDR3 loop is CASSNLDQSSYNEQFF. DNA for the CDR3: TGTGCCAGCAGCAACCTGGACCAGAGCTCCTACAATGAGCAGTTCTTC.